The 17 T cell receptor beta chains below all came from one sample that was sequenced in a study of T cell responses to AZD1222 COVID-19 vaccine. Profiling relied on immunoSEQ multiplex PCR, and the TCRdb table lists in-frame clones only, not all of them. The sample lists some 96,000 clones; roughly 89% were seen once. The sequences come from peripheral blood, collected on day 0 of AZD1222 vaccination. Source of these receptors: an adult in good health.

The chain carries TRBV3-1 (or the pseudogene TRBV3-2) and TRBJ2-7, with D possibly matching TRBD1 (5 bases). This CDR3 is 15 amino acids long. The V gene's germline CDR1 is LGHDT and CDR2 YNNKEL (reference sequence). Trimming left V 3 bases short and J 3 bases short, with 15 bases between. CDR3 in amino acids: CASSHPIAGNYEQYF. The CDR3 region has the DNA TGTGCCAGCAGCCACCCTATTGCAGGGAACTACGAGCAGTACTTC.

The rearrangement joins TRBV5-1 to TRBJ1-1; 7 positions match TRBD1. Per germline, CDR1 SGHRS and CDR2 YFSETQ. This CDR3 contains 14 residues. Unmatched junction bases numbered 6, after V lost 3 bases and J lost 4 bases. The CDR3 DNA follows: TGCGCCAGCAGCTCCCAAGGGGGCGTCACTGAAGCTTTCTTT. Its translation is CASSSQGGVTEAFF. Complete variable domain (other parts from reference TRBV5-1 and TRBJ1-1): KAGVTQTPRYLIKTRGQQVTLSCSPISGHRSVSWYQQTPGQGLQFLFEYFSETQRNKGNFPGRFSGRQFSNSRSEMNVSTLELGDSALYLCASSSQGGVTEAFFGQGTRLTVV.

The J gene is TRBJ2-1, the V gene TRBV5-1; TRBD2 matches 7 bases. The CDR3 spans 16 residues. The junction had 8 bases not matched to a gene; V was cut back by 4 bases and J by 1 base. Germline CDR1 SGHRS, CDR2 YFSETQ. The CDR3, as DNA: TGCGCCAGCAGCAAAGGAGCGGGATCATCCTACAATGAGCAGTTCTTC. It specifies CASSKGAGSSYNEQFF. Combining the CDR3 with reference TRBV5-1 and TRBJ2-1 gives the whole variable domain KAGVTQTPRYLIKTRGQQVTLSCSPISGHRSVSWYQQTPGQGLQFLFEYFSETQRNKGNFPGRFSGRQFSNSRSEMNVSTLELGDSALYLCASSKGAGSSYNEQFFGPGTRLTVL.

This clone was observed a few times. The rearrangement joins TRBV14 to TRBJ2-1; 7 bases agree with TRBD1. CDR3 size: 15 residues. Germline assignment: CDR1 SGHDN and CDR2 FVKESK. V was pared by 4 bases and J by 1 base, with 4 bases of the junction left unmatched. CDR3 sequence: CASSPHRGSYNEQFF. As DNA, the CDR3 is TGTGCCAGCAGCCCCCACAGGGGTTCCTACAATGAGCAGTTCTTC.

CDR3 nucleotide sequence: TGTGCCAGCAGCACCGGACAGCCACCCTACGAGCAGTACTTC. Translated, it gives CASSTGQPPYEQYF. The V gene is TRBV5-6, the J gene TRBJ2-7; weak D call: TRBD1 (6 bases). The germline V gene has CDR1 SGHDT and CDR2 YYEEEE. The CDR3 sequence is 14 residues long. Trimming left V 4 bases short and J 2 bases short, with 13 bases between.

The rearrangement uses TRBV29-1 and TRBJ1-1; D uncertain. Germline CDR1 SQVTM, CDR2 ANQGSEA. The CDR3 has 12 amino acids. V was shortened by 4 bases and J by 1 base, with 7 bases between the two germline ends. The CDR3 region has the DNA TGCAGCGTTGTATGGGGGAACACTGAAGCTTTCTTT. Amino acid sequence: CSVVWGNTEAFF.

V and J are TRBV6-5 and TRBJ2-7, with 10 bases that match TRBD1. Germline CDR1 is MNHEY and CDR2 is SVGAGI. J gave up 5 bases and V 5 bases, and 9 bases lay outside the gene matches. CDR3 length: 15 residues. The CDR3 region is CASSMTGTGDNEQYF. CDR3 DNA sequence: TGTGCCAGCAGTATGACCGGGACAGGGGACAACGAGCAGTACTTC.

This chain uses TRBV7-9 with TRBJ2-3, with 7 bases matching TRBD1. Losses at the gene ends were 5 bases for V and 2 bases for J; bases not matched to a gene: 10. CDR3 length: 16 amino acids. The germline V gene encodes CDR1 SEHNR and CDR2 FQNEAQ (reference sequence). CDR3 coding DNA: TGTGCCAGCAGCCCCCGGGACAGCGAAAACACAGATACGCAGTATTTT. The encoded protein is CASSPRDSENTDTQYF.

The rearrangement joins TRBV7-8 to TRBJ1-2; TRBD1 aligns across 7 bases. The V gene end was trimmed by 5 bases and the J gene end by 5 bases; junction bases not matched to a gene: 11. CDR3 length: 15 amino acids. Germline CDR1 and CDR2: SGHVS and FQNEAQ. CDR3 region: CASSGGTETIYGYTF. CDR3 sequence (DNA): TGTGCCAGCAGCGGCGGGACAGAGACTATTTATGGCTACACCTTC.

This chain links TRBV5-1 with TRBJ2-7, with a possible D match to TRBD2 (6 bases). The CDR3 loop spans 13 amino acids. Germline CDR1 SGHRS, CDR2 YFSETQ. V was trimmed by 4 bases and J by 3 bases, leaving 11 bases between them. The CDR3 DNA sequence: TGCGCCAGCAGCGGGGGGACCAACTACGAGCAGTACTTC. It is translated as CASSGGTNYEQYF.

The chain has TRBV6-5 and TRBJ1-6, with 7 bases fitting TRBD1. Germline V gene sequence: CDR1 MNHEY, CDR2 SVGAGI. Trimming took 6 bases from V and 5 from J; bases not matched to a gene: 7. This CDR3 has 15 amino acids. The CDR3 region has the DNA TGTGCCAGCAGGACGACCGGGACAGATAATTCACCCCTCCACTTT. Its protein product is CASRTTGTDNSPLHF.

This clone was seen once. V usage is TRBV7-2 and J usage is TRBJ2-7, with TRBD2 matching over 7 bases. CDR3 size: 15 residues. V was clipped by 5 bases and J by 2 bases; unmatched bases: 9. The germline gives CDR1 SGHTA, CDR2 FQGNSA. CDR3 coding DNA: TGTGCCAGCAGCCACACGGGGGGAAGAACCTACGAGCAGTACTTC. This gives the protein CASSHTGGRTYEQYF.

This clone was seen a single time. The chain uses TRBV6-5 and TRBJ1-1; a weak D match, TRBD1 (5 bases). Germline V gene lookup returns CDR1 MNHEY and CDR2 SVGAGI. The ends were cut back, 5 bases at V and 3 bases at J, with 13 bases in the middle. CDR3 size: 14 residues. Here the CDR3 reads CASSPYPGHTEAFF. The CDR3 DNA reads as TGTGCCAGCAGTCCGTACCCGGGGCACACTGAAGCTTTCTTT.

The chain joins TRBV7-2 to TRBJ1-2; D might be TRBD1 (5 bases). The germline V gene has CDR1 SGHTA and CDR2 FQGNSA. V was cut by 4 bases and J by 6 bases, with 15 bases left in between. There are 14 residues in the CDR3. CDR3 residues: CASSSWDLGNGYTF. The CDR3 nucleotides are TGTGCCAGCAGCTCGTGGGACCTAGGGAATGGCTACACCTTC. Full variable domain (remainder filled in from reference TRBV7-2 and TRBJ1-2): GAGVSQSPSNKVTEKGKDVELRCDPISGHTALYWYRQSLGQGLEFLIYFQGNSAPDKSGLPSDRFSAERTGGSVSTLTIQRTQQEDSAVYLCASSSWDLGNGYTFGSGTRLTVV.

V usage is TRBV30 and J usage is TRBJ2-1; possibly TRBD1 for D (7 bases). CDR3 size: 13 residues. V was shortened by 7 bases and J by 3 bases, with 13 bases between the two germline ends. The V gene's germline CDR1 is GTSNPN and CDR2 SVGIG (reference sequence). CDR3: CALSQGGYNEQFF. The CDR3 bases are TGTGCCTTATCTCAGGGGGGCTACAATGAGCAGTTCTTC.

The chain combines TRBV6-5 with TRBJ1-1, with D maybe TRBD1 (5 bases). The CDR3 sequence is 15 residues long. Trimming pared 7 bases from V and 6 bases from J, leaving 21 bases between. Germline values: CDR1 MNHEY, CDR2 SVGAGI. Here the CDR3 DNA reads TGTGCCAGCAACCAGATGGGGGGTTCGAAGGCTGAAGCTTTCTTT. Protein: CASNQMGGSKAEAFF.

The V call is TRBV3-1 (or the pseudogene TRBV3-2), the J call TRBJ2-1; D is ambiguous. Trimming pared 4 bases from V and 5 bases from J, leaving 18 bases between. The CDR3 contains 16 residues. In germline, CDR1 is LGHDT, CDR2 YNNKEL (reference sequence). The CDR3 protein is CASSPSSSSWDNEQFF. CDR3 in DNA: TGTGCCAGCAGCCCCTCAAGCAGCTCTTGGGACAATGAGCAGTTCTTC.